This T cell receptor (beta chain) appears in the sequencing data of a study of blood T cell repertoires in COVID-19. On the study more broadly: Acute and convalescent COVID-19 samples came from the United States, Italy and Spain. Sample material is recorded as cDNA or gDNA derived from T cells, B-cell-depleted T cells, or PBMCs.

Trimming cost V 2 bases and J 2 bases, with 6 bases left between them. Looked up from germline, CDR1 is MDHEN and CDR2 is SYDVKM. This CDR3 contains 13 residues. The authors' processing: The assay estimated nucleated cells by amplifying reference gene primers. Profiled with immunoSEQ multiplex PCR; TCRdb holds only in-frame clones, not every one. V and J calls plus clone size are reproduced from that table; the DNA served to infer D and trimming. Of approximately 79,000 clones in the sample, around 80% are singletons; the top ten hold about 13%. During active infection, Seattle patients enrolled and were then monitored through disease.

The sequenced sample was peripheral blood. The source is a man between 45 and 60 years old with COVID-19, enrolled during active disease. V gene TRBV28 combines with J gene TRBJ1-2; D remains unclear. This CDR3 reads CASSLAGNYGYTF. The CDR3 bases are TGTGCCAGCAGTTTAGCGGGAAACTATGGCTACACCTTC.